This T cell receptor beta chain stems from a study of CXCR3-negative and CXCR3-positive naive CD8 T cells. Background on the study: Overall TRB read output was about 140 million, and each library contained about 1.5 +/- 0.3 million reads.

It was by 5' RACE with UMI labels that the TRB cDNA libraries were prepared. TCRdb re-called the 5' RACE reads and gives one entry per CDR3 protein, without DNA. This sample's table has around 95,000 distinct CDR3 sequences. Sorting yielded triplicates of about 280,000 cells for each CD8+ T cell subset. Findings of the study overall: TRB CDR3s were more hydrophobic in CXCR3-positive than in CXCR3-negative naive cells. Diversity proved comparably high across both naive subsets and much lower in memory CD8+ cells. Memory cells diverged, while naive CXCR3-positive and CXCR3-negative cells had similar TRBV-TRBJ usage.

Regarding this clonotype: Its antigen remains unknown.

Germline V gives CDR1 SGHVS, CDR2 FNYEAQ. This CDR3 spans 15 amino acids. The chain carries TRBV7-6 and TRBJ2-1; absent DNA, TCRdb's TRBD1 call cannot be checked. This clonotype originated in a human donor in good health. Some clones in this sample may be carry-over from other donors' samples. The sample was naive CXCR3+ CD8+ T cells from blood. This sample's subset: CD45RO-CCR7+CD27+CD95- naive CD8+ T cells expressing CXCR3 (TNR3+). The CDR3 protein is CASSLRQGAYNEQFF.